This T cell receptor (beta chain) was recorded in a study of shared clonotypes between healthy human individuals. General observations from the study: Investigators expected sequencing depth to affect clonotype sharing among donors.

The method was immunoSEQ multiplex PCR; TCRdb's version includes in-frame clones alone and lacks a portion of them. This table holds just over 95,000 clones, approximately 61% found once. Of note for this clone: Its antigen is currently unknown.

This sequence was found in a young man in good health. Material for sequencing was memory CD8+ T cells sorted from blood. This sample's subset: CD45RO+ cells pooled with CCR7-negative TemRA cells.

CDR3 region: CAWSGAMNTEAFF. The CDR3 bases are TGTGCCTGGAGTGGGGCAATGAACACTGAAGCTTTCTTT. The chain employs TRBV30 and TRBJ1-1; D unclear. Germline CDR1 is GTSNPN and CDR2 is SVGIG (reference sequence). The CDR3 consists of 13 residues. Trimming left V 1 base short and J 0 bases short, with 6 bases between.